These 8 T cell receptor beta chains came from one sample sequenced in a study of shared clonotypes between healthy human individuals. The method was immunoSEQ multiplex PCR; TCRdb's version includes in-frame clones alone and lacks a portion of them. The sample contains approximately 1.9 million clones, just over 90% of which appear only once. Terminally differentiated effector memory CD45RA+ cells were excluded from the naive CD8 cells, which were CD45RO-negative and positively selected for CCR7. Sequencing was done on a sample of naive CD8+ T cells from PBMCs. All receptors derive from a man younger than 35 in good health. Some clones in this sample may be carry-over from other donors' samples.

This clone was seen just once. In the same sample, other DNA sequences code for this CDR3. The chain joins TRBV7-6 to TRBJ1-1; possible D gene TRBD1, 6 bases. This CDR3 has 13 amino acids. Germline lookup yields CDR1 SGHVS and CDR2 FNYEAQ. The germline V and J ends were trimmed by 5 bases and 5 bases, with 12 bases remaining between them. In nucleotides, the CDR3 is TGTGCCAGCAGCCCAGGGAGGGGGACTGAAGCTTTCTTT. As protein: CASSPGRGTEAFF.

The chain recombines TRBV7-2 with TRBJ2-7; 11 positions agree with TRBD2. This CDR3 has 17 residues. CDR1 is SGHTA, CDR2 FQGNSA, per germline. The V segment lost 4 bases and the J segment 3 bases; nucleotides outside the gene matches: 11. CDR3 residues: CASSSYRLAGPVYEQYF. DNA for the CDR3: TGTGCCAGCAGCTCCTACAGACTAGCGGGACCGGTCTACGAGCAGTACTTC.

This clone was detected only once. CDR3 DNA: TGTGCCAGCAGCTTGGAGGGTTCGGGAAACACCATATATTTT. As protein: CASSLEGSGNTIYF. This sequence joins TRBV5-8 and TRBJ1-3, with D unclear. Germline V gives CDR1 SGHTS, CDR2 YDEGEE. Trimming cost V 0 bases and J 4 bases, with 8 bases left between them. The CDR3 loop spans 14 amino acids.

This chain connects TRBV7-3 to TRBJ2-1, with D possibly matching TRBD1 (5 bases). CDR3 length: 14 residues. The V and J ends lost 2 bases and 2 bases respectively, with 7 bases between them. Germline V gene data show CDR1 as SGHTA and CDR2 as FQGTGA. The CDR3 DNA reads as TGTGCCAGCAGCTTAGGGGCCCCCTACAATGAGCAGTTCTTC. As protein: CASSLGAPYNEQFF.

The V and J genes are TRBV27 and TRBJ2-7, with a tentative D call TRBD1 (8 bases). The CDR3 sequence is 14 residues long. The V end lost 5 bases, the J end lost 7 bases, and 18 bases lay between the germline ends. Germline loops: CDR1 MNHEY, CDR2 SMNVEV (reference sequence). For the CDR3, the DNA is TGTGCCAGCAGTCCCCGGACAGGGAGGGAAGAGCAGTACTTC. Translated: CASSPRTGREEQYF.

This clone was seen a few times. Different DNA sequences within this sample yield the same CDR3. V usage is TRBV19 and J usage is TRBJ1-1; D possibly corresponds to TRBD1 (5 bases). This CDR3 spans 13 amino acids. Trimming shortened V by 3 bases and J by 1 base, and 6 bases separated the two germline ends. Germline V gene lookup returns CDR1 LNHDA and CDR2 SQIVND (reference sequence). CDR3 DNA: TGTGCCAGTAGTATGGGGCCGAACACTGAAGCTTTCTTT. Protein sequence: CASSMGPNTEAFF. The full variable domain, completed using reference TRBV19 and TRBJ1-1, is DGGITQSPKYLFRKEGQNVTLSCEQNLNHDAMYWYRQDPGQGLRLIYYSQIVNDFQKGDIAEGYSVSREKKESFPLTVTSAQKNPTAFYLCASSMGPNTEAFFGQGTRLTVV.

This rearrangement joins TRBV30 to TRBJ1-6, with D perhaps TRBD1 (5 bases). The CDR3 runs 13 residues. V lost 3 bases and J 7 bases, leaving 10 bases between the germline ends. CDR1 GTSNPN and CDR2 SVGIG come from the germline V gene (reference sequence). CDR3 in DNA: TGTGCCTGGAGGAAGGGGTGGAATTCACCCCTCCACTTT. Translation gives CAWRKGWNSPLHF.

In the case of this clone: In the same sample, other DNA sequences code for this CDR3. The chain links TRBV11-2 to TRBJ2-1; D is ambiguous. Trimming shortened V by 4 bases and J by 9 bases, and 7 bases separated the two germline ends. Germline CDR1 SGHAT, CDR2 FQNNGV. The CDR3 is 11 amino acids. The CDR3 reads CASSSPSEQFF. In DNA, the CDR3 is TGTGCCAGCAGCTCCCCGAGTGAGCAGTTCTTC.